The rows below give T cell receptor beta chains drawn from one sample of a study of shared clonotypes between healthy human individuals. TCRdb keeps only in-frame clones here, not all; method: immunoSEQ multiplex PCR. The sample holds about 1 million clones, under 80% seen once. Sequencing was carried out using memory CD4+ T cells sorted from blood. The receptors stem from a man between 18 and 29 years old in good health. The CDR3 runs from the conserved cysteine through the conserved F or W. The D gene is left open where the match is weak. The size field is filled for only some rows; it gives once, few, many or a size class.

V: TRBV5-1
J: TRBJ2-7
size: .
D: .
CDR3: CASSSGDRGEQYF
DNA: TGCGCCAGCAGCTCCGGGGATAGGGGCGAGCAGTACTTC

V: TRBV27
J: TRBJ2-2
size: .
D: .
CDR3: CASSLARTPMVGELFF
DNA: TGTGCCAGCAGTTTAGCACGGACCCCAATGGTTGGGGAGCTGTTTTTT

V: TRBV7-2
J: TRBJ1-5
size: .
D: TRBD1
CDR3: CASSVGQGASQPQHF
DNA: TGTGCCAGCAGCGTGGGACAGGGGGCGAGTCAGCCCCAGCATTTT

V: TRBV6-1
J: TRBJ1-2
size: .
D: .
CDR3: CASNLQAPNYGYTF
DNA: TGTGCCAGCAACCTACAGGCACCTAACTATGGCTACACCTTC

V: TRBV29-1
J: TRBJ1-2
size: .
D: .
CDR3: CSVAPDNYGYTF
DNA: TGCAGCGTTGCGCCAGATAACTATGGCTACACCTTC

V: TRBV6-4
J: TRBJ2-1
size: .
D: TRBD2
CDR3: CASTHGRRLSYNEQFF
DNA: TGTGCCAGCACCCACGGGAGGAGGCTCTCCTACAATGAGCAGTTCTTC

V: TRBV4-3
J: TRBJ1-1
size: .
D: .
CDR3: CASSLDSGGTEAFF
DNA: TGCGCCAGCAGCCTAGATTCGGGGGGCACTGAAGCTTTCTTT

V: TRBV6-5
J: TRBJ1-1
size: .
D: .
CDR3: CASREPGSVTEAFF
DNA: TGTGCCAGCCGCGAACCAGGGAGTGTCACTGAAGCTTTCTTT

V: TRBV2
J: TRBJ2-5
size: .
D: TRBD2
CDR3: CASGSRRGTGETQYF
DNA: TGTGCCAGTGGGAGCCGGCGGGGGACGGGGGAGACCCAGTACTTC

V: TRBV6-5
J: TRBJ2-3
size: .
D: .
CDR3: CASSGLPSTDTQYF
DNA: TGTGCCAGCAGCGGACTACCCTCCACAGATACGCAGTATTTT

V: TRBV18
J: TRBJ2-7
size: .
D: TRBD2
CDR3: CASSPASGRTYEQYF
DNA: TGTGCCAGCTCACCAGCTAGCGGGAGAACCTACGAGCAGTACTTC

V: TRBV30
J: TRBJ2-3
size: .
D: .
CDR3: CVLEGSSDTQYF
DNA: TGTGTACTGGAGGGGAGTTCAGATACGCAGTATTTT

V: TRBV18
J: TRBJ2-7
size: .
D: .
CDR3: CASSPGTARTYEQYF
DNA: TGTGCCAGCTCACCTGGGACGGCGAGGACCTACGAGCAGTACTTC

V: TRBV5-1
J: TRBJ2-3
size: .
D: TRBD2
CDR3: CASSLKLAGDTDTQYF
DNA: TGCGCCAGCAGCTTAAAACTAGCGGGGGACACAGATACGCAGTATTTT

V: TRBV18
J: TRBJ2-7
size: .
D: .
CDR3: CASSPRQNSYEQYF
DNA: TGTGCCAGCTCACCACGGCAGAACTCCTACGAGCAGTACTTC

V: TRBV27
J: TRBJ1-2
size: few
D: TRBD1
CDR3: CASSFNGQGRSYGYTF
DNA: TGTGCCAGCAGTTTCAACGGACAGGGGAGAAGCTATGGCTACACCTTC